Each of the 10 T cell receptor delta chains below was sequenced from the same sample in a study of gamma-delta T cells after stem cell transplantation. TCRdb redid the clone calls on the RT-PCR reads with CATT. The data hold 2,000 to 3,000 delta-chain clones, with around 2.5% observed a single time. The source material was gamma-delta T cells. The receptors were gathered from a human donor. It is not recorded whose cells these are; they may come from a transplant donor.

This clone was observed a handful of times. This is likely an artifact of a read error, given a far larger clone one base away. The chain has TRDV2 and TRDJ1; 12 nucleotides align to TRDD3. CDR3 length: 17 residues. V dropped 1 base and J dropped 4; count of bases not matched to a gene: 9. Germline V gives CDR1 GEAIGNYY, CDR2 EKD. The CDR3 loop is CACDTISLGDTSDKLIF. Written as DNA, the CDR3 is TGTGCCTGTGACACGATATCACTGGGGGATACAAGCGATAAACTCATCTTT.

This clone is large (0.1 to 1%) by share. This specimen includes other DNA sequences encoding the same CDR3. The V and J genes are TRDV2 and TRDJ1; D may be TRDD3 (5 bases). Germline V gene sequence: CDR1 GEAIGNYY, CDR2 EKD. This CDR3 region has 18 residues. V lost 0 bases and J 0 bases, leaving 19 bases between the germline ends. CDR3 DNA: TGTGCCTGTGACACCGTGGCTCGAACGGGGAGCGACACCGATAAACTCATCTTT. It yields the protein CACDTVARTGSDTDKLIF.

The table lists this clone with a few counts. The rearrangement uses TRDV2 and TRDJ1; D is unclear. This CDR3 has 17 residues. In germline, CDR1 is GEAIGNYY, CDR2 EKD. V shed 3 bases and J shed 2 bases, with 21 bases lying between them. This chain's CDR3 is CACDPLERLQNTDKLIF. The CDR3 DNA sequence: TGTGCCTGTGACCCCCTGGAACGACTACAAAATACCGATAAACTCATCTTT.

This clone has just a few counts. A much larger clone is a single base away; this may be a read error. At the DNA level, this CDR3 is encoded by other sequences in the same sample as well. V gene TRDV2 combines with J gene TRDJ3; 11 nucleotides line up with TRDD3. The CDR3 spans 22 residues. Losses at the gene ends were 0 bases for V and 0 bases for J; bases not matched to a gene: 12. Looked up from germline, CDR1 is GEAIGNYY and CDR2 is EKD. The CDR3 loop is CACDTPNSGGYQSSWDTRQMFF. CDR3 DNA: TGTGCCTGTGACACCCCCAACTCTGGGGGATACCAAAGCTCCTGGGACACCCGACAGATGTTTTTC.

On this clone: A far larger clone lies a single base away; this is likely a read error. This chain joins TRDV2 and TRDJ1, with 12 bases that match TRDD3. TCRdb offers no J gene call, so here the DNA was matched to germline to obtain one. Germline V lookup: CDR1 GEAIGNYY, CDR2 EKD. J lost 2 bases, V lost 3 bases, and 18 bases had no gene match. There are 20 residues in the CDR3. CDR3 residues: CACDPVGTGGYRGSTDKLIF. The CDR3, as DNA: TGTGCCTGTGACCCCGTGGGTACTGGGGGATACCGAGGGAGTACCGATAAACTCATCTTT.

By share, this clone ranks as medium-sized. This rearrangement joins TRDV2 to TRDJ1; 13 nucleotides match TRDD3. V dropped 3 bases and J dropped 2; count of bases not matched to a gene: 8. The CDR3 contains 17 residues. Germline V gene lookup returns CDR1 GEAIGNYY and CDR2 EKD. CDR3 nucleotide sequence: TGTGCCTGTGACTACATACTGGGGGATACGTTGACCGATAAACTCATCTTT. Translation: CACDYILGDTLTDKLIF.

Sample share makes this clone medium-sized. This sequence joins TRDV2 and TRDJ1; 7 bases match TRDD3. In germline, CDR1 is GEAIGNYY, CDR2 EKD. V was clipped by 0 bases and J by 0 bases; unmatched bases: 9. This CDR3 is 17 amino acids long. The CDR3 sequence is CACDTVGWGSDTDKLIF. In DNA, the CDR3 is TGTGCCTGTGACACCGTTGGCTGGGGGTCAGACACCGATAAACTCATCTTT.

Comment on this clone: A far larger clone is one nucleotide away, so this likely arose from a read error. In the same sample, other DNA sequences code for this CDR3. This chain joins TRDV2 and TRDJ1; 12 positions agree with TRDD3. Germline V gene sequence: CDR1 GEAIGNYY, CDR2 EKD. The CDR3 extends over 17 amino acids. V dropped 3 bases and J dropped 3; count of bases not matched to a gene: 10. DNA of the CDR3: TGTGCCTGTGACTCCCTGCTGGGGGATACGCTCCCCGATAAACTCATCTTT. Its protein is CACDSLLGDTLPDKLIF.

In the case of this clone: The protein TCRdb gives is from a much larger clone and does not agree with this DNA's translation at residue 13, likely a read error; the protein shown here comes from the DNA. The chain employs TRDV2 and TRDJ1; 12 bases line up with TRDD3. The CDR3 length is 18 residues. The junction had 15 bases not matched to a gene; V was cut back by 0 bases and J by 8 bases. Per germline, CDR1 GEAIGNYY and CDR2 EKD. This CDR3 reads CACDTLVLGDTARGKLIF. CDR3 DNA: TGTGCCTGTGACACCCTGGTACTGGGGGATACCGCCCGGGGGAAACTCATCTTT.

This clone showed up just a few times. Given a much more abundant clone one base away, this may be a read error. The same CDR3 arises from other DNA sequences in this sample as well. This chain links TRDV2 with TRDJ3, with 10 bases fitting TRDD3. Germline lookup yields CDR1 GEAIGNYY and CDR2 EKD. This CDR3 is built from 18 residues. The CDR3 DNA sequence: TGTGCCTGCGACACCATGGGGGATACCTCCTGGGACACCCGACAGATGTTTTTC. Protein sequence: CACDTMGDTSWDTRQMFF.